Listed below are T cell receptor beta chains from one sample, sequenced in a study of shared clonotypes between healthy human individuals. The assay was immunoSEQ multiplex PCR, and TCRdb's table has in-frame clones only and misses some. The table includes approximately 2.5 million clones, approximately 94% detected once. The sequenced sample was naive CD4+ T cells sorted from blood. The receptors here all came from a man between 18 and 29 years old in good health. Each CDR3 is given with its conserved first and last residue. The D gene is left open where the match is weak. Rows give clone size only sometimes, using once, few, many, or a class for an expanded clone.

j_call d_call clone_size v_call cdr3_aa cdr3_nt
TRBJ1-1 . once TRBV7-3 CASSSAGQGTEAFF TGTGCCAGCAGCTCCGCGGGGCAGGGGACTGAAGCTTTCTTT
TRBJ1-3 . . TRBV6-6 CASRHSEWYTIYF TGTGCCAGCAGGCACTCTGAGTGGTACACCATATATTTT
TRBJ1-2 TRBD1 . TRBV6-9 CASSPGQRNGYTF TGTGCCAGCAGCCCGGGACAGAGAAATGGCTACACCTTC
TRBJ2-3 . . TRBV6-5 CASSSGGAGTDTQYF TGTGCCAGCAGCTCGGGGGGCGCTGGCACAGATACGCAGTATTTT
TRBJ1-4 . . TRBV5-6 CASSLAGSDLRGKLFF TGTGCCAGCAGCTTGGCCGGGTCAGACCTTCGGGGAAAACTGTTTTTT
TRBJ1-5 . . TRBV18 CASSQTGSGSNQPQHF TGTGCCAGCTCACAAACAGGGTCGGGTAGCAATCAGCCCCAGCATTTT
TRBJ2-1 TRBD2 . TRBV5-4 CASSLAAGGPHEQFF TGTGCCAGCAGCTTGGCGGCGGGAGGGCCCCATGAGCAGTTCTTC
TRBJ2-3 TRBD1 . TRBV25-1 CASRGTGGRTDTQYF TGTGCCAGCAGGGGGACAGGGGGTCGTACAGATACGCAGTATTTT
TRBJ2-5 . . TRBV7-9 CASSLSQGETQYF TGTGCCAGCAGCTTATCCCAGGGTGAGACCCAGTACTTC
TRBJ1-4 . . TRBV28 CASSPAGSSGGEKLFF TGTGCCAGCAGCCCCGCCGGCTCAAGCGGAGGAGAAAAACTGTTTTTT
TRBJ2-7 TRBD2 . TRBV7-2 CASSRRLAGGSSYEQYF TGTGCCAGCAGTCGGCGACTAGCGGGGGGGAGCTCCTACGAGCAGTACTTC
TRBJ2-1 . . TRBV30 CAWSEGFDNEQFF TGTGCCTGGAGTGAAGGTTTTGATAATGAGCAGTTCTTC
TRBJ2-3 . . TRBV6-5 CASSYEQNTDTQYF TGTGCCAGCAGTTACGAGCAGAACACAGATACGCAGTATTTT
TRBJ2-2 . once TRBV4-1 CASSQAPGAFYTGELFF TGCGCCAGCAGCCAAGCTCCAGGGGCATTCTACACCGGGGAGCTGTTTTTT
TRBJ1-5 . . TRBV19 CASSPPGAPNQPQHF TGTGCCAGTAGTCCGCCAGGGGCGCCTAATCAGCCCCAGCATTTT
TRBJ2-1 TRBD2 . TRBV7-3 CASSLSGGFYNEQFF TGTGCCAGCAGCCTAAGCGGGGGGTTCTACAATGAGCAGTTCTTC
TRBJ2-1 . . TRBV18 CASSPPPGSSYNEQFF TGTGCCAGCTCACCACCGCCGGGGAGCTCCTACAATGAGCAGTTCTTC
TRBJ2-1 TRBD2 once TRBV7-2 CASSLGPSGTYNEQFF TGTGCCAGCAGCTTAGGGCCTAGCGGGACCTACAATGAGCAGTTCTTC
TRBJ2-3 TRBD2 . TRBV7-9 CASSLFGGTRSSTDTQYF TGTGCCAGCAGCTTATTTGGAGGGACTAGATCTAGCACAGATACGCAGTATTTT
TRBJ1-2 . . TRBV27 CASSPRVGSTYYGYTF TGTGCCAGCAGTCCCCGGGTGGGGTCAACCTACTATGGCTACACCTTC
TRBJ1-5 TRBD1 . TRBV10-1 CASPQDRDSHNQPQHF TGCGCCAGCCCGCAAGACCGGGACAGCCACAATCAGCCCCAGCATTTT
TRBJ2-7 . . TRBV5-4 CASRDMSSYEQYF TGTGCCAGCAGGGACATGAGCTCCTACGAGCAGTACTTC
TRBJ2-7 . . TRBV5-6 CASSPGISYEQYF TGTGCCAGCAGCCCGGGGATCAGTTACGAGCAGTACTTC
TRBJ2-5 . . TRBV10-3 CAISDRAVGETQYF TGTGCCATCAGTGATCGGGCGGTGGGGGAGACCCAGTACTTC
TRBJ1-1 . once TRBV28 CASSLGRNTEAFF TGTGCCAGCAGTTTGGGTAGGAACACTGAAGCTTTCTTT
TRBJ2-5 . few TRBV28 CASSPARGRETQYF TGTGCCAGCAGCCCCGCCCGGGGGAGGGAGACCCAGTACTTC
TRBJ2-3 TRBD2 . TRBV2 CASRLAGIGPQDTQYF TGTGCCAGCAGGTTAGCGGGAATAGGGCCACAAGATACGCAGTATTTT
TRBJ2-7 TRBD2 . TRBV19 CASSIRASGGEREDEQYF TGTGCCAGTAGTATAAGGGCTAGCGGAGGAGAGCGGGAGGACGAGCAGTACTTC
TRBJ2-7 . . TRBV19 CASSPTGEVGEQYF TGTGCCAGTAGTCCAACAGGGGAGGTGGGGGAGCAGTACTTC
TRBJ2-1 . . TRBV6-1 CASSEEAWGSSYNEQFF TGTGCCAGCAGTGAAGAGGCTTGGGGGAGCTCCTACAATGAGCAGTTCTTC
TRBJ2-5 TRBD2 . TRBV5-4 CASSSAKDYSGGTQYF TGTGCCAGCAGCTCTGCCAAGGACTACTCGGGGGGGACCCAGTACTTC
TRBJ1-5 . . TRBV18 CASSPRTTEPQHF TGTGCCAGCTCACCCCGAACGACGGAGCCCCAGCATTTT
TRBJ1-6 TRBD1 . TRBV9 CASSVGTGESPLHF TGTGCCAGCAGCGTAGGGACAGGGGAATCACCCCTCCACTTT
TRBJ2-7 . . TRBV6-5 CATKRTGTSRQYF TGTGCCACCAAAAGGACAGGGACTAGCAGGCAGTACTTC
TRBJ1-1 . . TRBV21-1 CASSKGRVRPEAFF TGTGCCAGCAGCAAAGGAAGGGTTCGGCCTGAAGCTTTCTTT
TRBJ2-1 TRBD1 . TRBV5-6 CASTLSTGVRYNEQFF TGTGCCAGCACCCTGAGCACAGGGGTAAGATACAATGAGCAGTTCTTC
TRBJ2-3 . . TRBV13 CASSLLAYSTDTQYF TGTGCCAGCAGCTTACTAGCGTACTCCACAGATACGCAGTATTTT
TRBJ2-1 TRBD2 . TRBV5-6 CASRPGGAGGRNEQFF TGTGCCAGCAGACCCGGGGGAGCGGGGGGACGAAATGAGCAGTTCTTC
TRBJ2-3 TRBD1 . TRBV6-6 CASSRTGSTDTQYF TGTGCCAGCAGCAGGACAGGGTCCACAGATACGCAGTATTTT
TRBJ2-3 TRBD2 once TRBV5-1 CASSLDGGGPGDTQYF TGCGCCAGCAGCTTGGATGGGGGAGGGCCGGGGGATACGCAGTATTTT
TRBJ2-1 TRBD1 . TRBV7-2 CASSVGQGPYNEQFF TGTGCCAGCAGCGTGGGACAGGGGCCCTACAATGAGCAGTTCTTC
TRBJ1-1 . . TRBV4-2 CASSTYLRGNTEAFF TGTGCCAGCAGCACCTATTTGCGTGGGAACACTGAAGCTTTCTTT
TRBJ2-3 . once TRBV25-1 CASSQSGAGTDTQYF TGTGCCAGCAGCCAATCCGGGGCGGGTACAGATACGCAGTATTTT
TRBJ2-3 TRBD2 . TRBV18 CASSPPGLAGLSSSTDTQYF TGTGCCAGCTCACCACCCGGACTAGCGGGGCTATCCTCTAGCACAGATACGCAGTATTTT
TRBJ2-7 . . TRBV5-5 CASNSRFFSYEQYF TGTGCCAGCAACTCGCGGTTTTTCTCCTACGAGCAGTACTTC
TRBJ1-5 . . TRBV19 CASSKGISMLNQPQHF TGTGCCAGTAGTAAGGGAATCTCCATGCTCAATCAGCCCCAGCATTTT
TRBJ2-5 TRBD2 . TRBV6-1 CASSASGTSGGQETQYF TGTGCCAGCAGTGCCTCCGGGACTAGCGGGGGCCAAGAGACCCAGTACTTC
TRBJ2-7 TRBD2 . TRBV27 CASSGGGAGTYEQYF TGTGCCAGCAGTGGGGGGGGAGCAGGAACCTACGAGCAGTACTTC
TRBJ2-1 TRBD2 . TRBV30 CAFSSGTSSYNEQFF TGTGCCTTTTCCAGCGGGACGAGCTCCTACAATGAGCAGTTCTTC
TRBJ2-7 TRBD1 . TRBV29-1 CSVGQGSEQYF TGCAGCGTTGGACAGGGGTCCGAGCAGTACTTC
TRBJ2-6 . . TRBV7-2 CASRPRGAFWGANVLTF TGTGCCAGCAGACCAAGAGGGGCCTTTTGGGGGGCCAACGTCCTGACTTTC
TRBJ1-6 . . TRBV19 CASSATWGGDSPLHF TGTGCCAGTAGTGCCACGTGGGGGGGCGACTCACCCCTCCACTTT
TRBJ2-7 TRBD2 . TRBV7-2 CASSPDRAGGPYEQYF TGTGCCAGCAGCCCCGACAGAGCGGGAGGACCCTATGAGCAGTACTTC
TRBJ2-1 . . TRBV7-9 CASSPRAPVYNEQFF TGTGCCAGCAGCCCCCGGGCCCCGGTGTACAATGAGCAGTTCTTC
TRBJ2-3 TRBD2 . TRBV2 CASSDPGRATDTQYF TGTGCCAGCAGTGACCCCGGGAGGGCGACAGATACGCAGTATTTT
TRBJ1-1 TRBD1 . TRBV6-1 CASSATTGWTEAFF TGTGCCAGCAGTGCGACGACAGGGTGGACTGAAGCTTTCTTT
TRBJ1-4 TRBD1 . TRBV30 CAWSTRTGYEKLFF TGTGCCTGGAGTACGAGGACAGGGTATGAAAAACTGTTTTTT